This TCR beta chain was sequenced in a study of shared clonotypes between healthy human individuals (dated by TCRdb to 2019 to 2021). Describing the broader study: The cohort comprised a couple of women and a few men aged 18 to 49 years. For each donor, three plates each were used for CD4 naive and CD4 memory, two plates were used for CD8 naive, and one plate was used for CD8 memory. The study deeply sequenced blood TCR repertoires of about 5 healthy adults to estimate repertoire size and the extent of clonotype sharing between individuals. To increase sequencing depth and limit assay-specific biases, different laboratories used diverse techniques to prepare libraries and sequence TCR repertoires. Leukapheresis yielded between about 0.85 and 9 billion PBMCs per donor.

Using the deep immunoSEQ assay, TCR CDR3 regions were amplified from genomic DNA by multiplex PCR. Extracted genomic DNA from each cell subset was spread evenly across all wells of several immunoSEQ 96-well plates, with each plate serving as a replicate. For sorted subsets, about 200 ng genomic DNA, equal to 30,000 or so T cell genomes, was loaded into each replicate PCR. The purified libraries were quantified using a Qubit 3.0 fluorometer, sized with a Bioanalyzer 2100, and then quantified again using the KAPA Library Quantification kit. A separate single-read 150-cycle Illumina NextSeq 550 flow cell was used to sequence each immunoSEQ 96-well plate. The original methods were these. The immunoSEQ output contained only junctional sequences without quality scores, so filtering could not match that applied to full-length reads. To assign V/J genes and CDR3, sequences were annotated against IMGT germline references using PyIR, a Python wrapper for IgBLAST v1.9. Any read was removed if the V/J assignment was weak (E-value above 1e-6), the CDR3 was missing, or the read contained stop codons, out-of-frame junctions, or ambiguous translated residues. A V3J clonotype was defined by an identical inferred V gene, J gene, and CDR3 amino acid sequence. Percentage overlap between repertoires was computed as shared unique clonotypes divided by the size of the smaller repertoire. RTK rarefaction, the Chao1 estimator, and Recon v2.1 estimates of unobserved clonotypes were used to assess repertoire richness. Generation probabilities were computed with OLGA for all TCRbeta clonotypes obtained by the gDNA method from four donors. TCRdb took this table from immuneACCESS and kept in-frame rearrangements with V and J called. Such tables lack part of the clones; where checked against another copy, unresolved V genes explain under half of the gap, and the rest is unexplained. V and J calls and clone size are given by that table; D and trimming were obtained from the DNA. The sample includes around 1.5 million clones, with around 98% observed a single time. Roughly 0.42% of the sample comes from the top ten.

V loses 0 bases at its end and J loses 2 bases; junction bases beyond the gene matches: 16. The CDR3 runs 21 residues from the cysteine to the phenylalanine. Only the CDR3 part of the read is kept: 63 bases, read in frame from the first base. What the study reported, not specific to this receptor: Roughly 5% of naive CD4, 3.5% of naive CD8, roughly 2.4% of memory CD4, and 0.4% of memory CD8 clonotypes were shared across several donors. Based on pairwise subsampling, the degree of clonotype sharing among donors was expected to be affected by sequencing depth. Naive subsets generally had larger estimated clonotype richness than memory subsets did. The small number of donors limited the genetic and exposure-history diversity represented. Rarefaction of sorted-subset datasets indicated incomplete sequencing despite the large sequencing depth. Sampling was restricted to blood, and TCR repertoires in tissue are likely to differ from TCR repertoires in blood. Compared with non-shared clonotypes, the clonotypes found in all four sorted-subset donors had higher generation probabilities.

About this clone: Its antigen specificity is not known. Qualities for individual bases were not recorded, and no much larger clone is one base off.

Healthy HIV-negative adults with no recently reported acute infections or vaccinations were included as donors. Only Caucasian adults living in Nashville, Tennessee, USA were represented among the donors. CD4+ T cells were enriched by magnetic negative selection; naive cells were then positively selected on CD45RA, and the negative fraction formed the memory subset. Blood was collected by leukapheresis, and PBMCs were isolated by Ficoll-Histopaque density gradient centrifugation and then cryopreserved in liquid nitrogen vapor phase. Analytical flow cytometry was used to check the purity and quantity of every magnetically sorted T cell population. Genomic DNA was isolated from every sorted fraction and measured by UV absorbance on a Nanodrop 2000c.

This receptor was obtained from a man aged 25 to 40 in good health. The sample was naive CD4+ T cells sorted from blood. Per the publication, the cell subset or site label means: CD45RA+ positively selected. The chain uses TRBV5-3 and TRBJ2-7, with 14 central nucleotides matching TRBD2. TRBV5-3 is an ORF, with its function uncertain. The CDR3 region: CARSLAGRGTSGRVGAYEQYF. The bases read TGTGCCAGAAGCTTGGCCGGGCGGGGGACTAGCGGGAGAGTAGGGGCCTACGAGCAGTACTTC.